These 8 T cell receptor beta chains were sequenced from one sample in a study of blood T cells in healthy people across ages. PCR was performed a second time for 7 to 11 cycles using a sample-barcoded 5' primer and a J-beta primer mix. Each CDR3 protein gets one entry after TCRdb re-called the 5' RACE reads with MiXCR. The data show around 1,100,000 distinct CDR3 sequences, under 40% seen once. Input material: blood. The receptor source for this set is a man aged 18 to 29 in good health.

CDR3 loop: CASSQGQAGPKNIQYF. As DNA, the CDR3 is TGCGCCAGCAGCCAAGGACAGGCCGGCCCCAAAAACATTCAGTACTTC. The rearrangement joins TRBV4-3 to TRBJ2-4; the D gene is possibly TRBD1 (6 bases). The germline V gene encodes CDR1 LGHNA and CDR2 YSLEER. The V end lost 1 base, the J end lost 2 bases, and 12 bases lay between the germline ends. There are 16 residues in the CDR3.

The V call is TRBV28, the J call TRBJ1-5, with D unresolved. The ends were cut back, 1 base at V and 2 bases at J, with 9 bases in the middle. CDR1 is MDHEN and CDR2 is SYDVKM in the germline V gene. The CDR3 loop spans 15 amino acids. The chain's CDR3 is CASSLSGFGNQPQHF. As DNA, the CDR3 is TGTGCCAGCAGTTTATCCGGTTTCGGCAATCAGCCCCAGCATTTT.

CDR3 in amino acids: CATSDTGSGANVLTF. The CDR3 region has the DNA TGTGCCACCAGTGATACAGGGTCCGGGGCCAACGTCCTGACTTTC. The chain uses TRBV24-1 and TRBJ2-6; possible D gene TRBD1, 6 bases. The CDR3 has 15 residues. Per germline, CDR1 KGHDR and CDR2 SFDVKD. Trimming took 3 bases from V and 4 from J, leaving 9 bases between them.

Only one count was recorded for this clonotype. The chain is built from TRBV7-2 and TRBJ1-1; D perhaps matches TRBD1 (6 bases). This CDR3 is 13 amino acids long. V dropped 5 bases and J dropped 2 bases, with 9 bases sitting between them. Looked up from germline, CDR1 is SGHTA and CDR2 is FQGNSA. In nucleotides, the CDR3 is TGTGCCAGCAGCAACAGGGTTAACACTGAAGCTTTCTTT. Its translation: CASSNRVNTEAFF. Full variable domain (missing parts from reference TRBV7-2 and TRBJ1-1): GAGVSQSPSNKVTEKGKDVELRCDPISGHTALYWYRQSLGQGLEFLIYFQGNSAPDKSGLPSDRFSAERTGGSVSTLTIQRTQQEDSAVYLCASSNRVNTEAFFGQGTRLTVV.

Concerning this clonotype: A read error may produce the germline difference seen at one junction end. The rearrangement links TRBV5-1 to TRBJ2-3, with 8 positions matching TRBD1. The CDR3 consists of 13 residues. Germline CDR1 is SGHRS and CDR2 is YFSETQ. As DNA, the CDR3 is TGCGCCAGTGGACAGGGCTTCACAGATATGCAGTATTTT. This sequence encodes CASGQGFTDMQYF.

The chain has TRBV11-2 and TRBJ2-3; D not certain. V lost 3 bases, J lost 0 bases, and 10 bases lay in between. In germline, CDR1 is SGHAT, CDR2 FQNNGV. The CDR3 extends over 15 amino acids. CDR3 sequence reads: CASSFAQRSTDTQYF. CDR3 sequence (DNA): TGTGCCAGCAGCTTTGCACAACGTAGCACAGATACGCAGTATTTT.

The chain links TRBV12-3 or TRBV12-4 to TRBJ1-5; D is perhaps TRBD1 (6 bases). The CDR3 runs 13 residues. Trimming removed 2 bases from V and 5 bases from J, with 7 bases in between. The CDR3 nucleotides read TGTGCCAGCAGTTTATACAGGGATCAGCCCCAGCATTTT. Residues: CASSLYRDQPQHF.

This clonotype was recorded once. J is TRBJ2-3 and V is TRBV29-1; D call uncertain. The germline CDR1 and CDR2 sequences are SQVTM and ANQGSEA. This CDR3 spans 14 amino acids. V lost 0 bases and J 5 bases, leaving 12 bases between the germline ends. The CDR3 DNA reads as TGCAGCGTTGAAGATCGAGGAAGAAGAGATACGCAGTATTTT. The encoded protein is CSVEDRGRRDTQYF.